The T cell receptor beta chain described here comes from a study of breast tumors, draining lymph nodes, adjacent tissues. Whole-study results and caveats: Findings are consistent with lymph node origin and intratumoral expansion of most tumor T cells. Compared with lymph nodes, tumors were less diverse; compared with nontumor tissue, more. Luminal-like breast cancer showed significantly greater tumor-nontumor repertoire similarity than basal-like breast cancer did.

A single record per CDR3 protein comes from TCRdb applying MiXCR to the multiplex PCR reads. The table lists more than 20,000 distinct CDR3 sequences, 45% to 75% of them singletons, with roughly an eighth in the top ten. CDR3 length: 13 amino acids. Germline CDR1 SSHAT, CDR2 FNYEAQ (reference sequence). As concerns this clonotype: Its antigen is undetermined. An end of the junction does not agree with germline; a read error may underlie this.

This chain uses TRBV7-7 with TRBJ2-1, with D unresolved. This sequence was found in a female donor with breast cancer. Some clones in this sample may be carry-over from other donors' samples. Specimen: breast tumor tissue. In DNA, the CDR3 is TGTGCTAGCAGCCCTATTGCGAGTCATGAGCAGTTCTTC. Translation gives CASSPIASHEQFF.